This is a list of T cell receptor beta chains from one sample in a study of T cell responses to AZD1222 COVID-19 vaccine. TCRdb's table, derived via immunoSEQ multiplex PCR, lists solely in-frame clones and lacks some. The data show approximately 100,000 clones, with around 90% seen just once and 7% to 9% held by the top ten. Source: peripheral blood, taken 28 days after the second AZD1222 dose. These receptors originate from an adult who received the AZD1222 COVID-19 vaccine. CDR3s include the opening cysteine and the closing phenylalanine or tryptophan. Fields, in order: clone size, J gene, D gene, V gene, CDR3 protein, CDR3 DNA. A D gene is named only where the DNA matches it firmly. The size of a clone is reported for some rows only, either as once, few or many, or as a class for expanded clones.

clone size: -
J gene: TRBJ2-3
D gene: -
V gene: TRBV18
CDR3 protein: CASSRVSFGGPGTDTQYF
CDR3 DNA: TGTGCCAGCTCACGGGTCTCGTTTGGGGGGCCGGGAACAGATACGCAGTATTTT

clone size: -
J gene: TRBJ2-3
D gene: -
V gene: TRBV7-6
CDR3 protein: CASSLANGDPVAQYF
CDR3 DNA: TGTGCCAGCAGCTTAGCGAACGGGGATCCTGTGGCGCAGTATTTT

clone size: -
J gene: TRBJ2-7
D gene: -
V gene: TRBV7-9
CDR3 protein: CASRSGQSYEQYF
CDR3 DNA: TGTGCCAGCAGATCCGGACAGTCCTACGAGCAGTACTTC

clone size: -
J gene: TRBJ1-1
D gene: -
V gene: TRBV6-1
CDR3 protein: CASSDRARNTEAFF
CDR3 DNA: TGTGCCAGCAGTGACAGGGCCAGGAACACTGAAGCTTTCTTT

clone size: -
J gene: TRBJ1-4
D gene: -
V gene: TRBV9
CDR3 protein: CASSPRGGLGPNEKLFF
CDR3 DNA: TGTGCCAGCAGCCCCCGTGGTGGCCTCGGGCCTAATGAAAAACTGTTTTTT

clone size: -
J gene: TRBJ1-1
D gene: -
V gene: TRBV6-5
CDR3 protein: CASSNRDLSFF
CDR3 DNA: TGTGCCAGCAGTAACCGGGACCTCTCTTTCTTT

clone size: -
J gene: TRBJ1-1
D gene: TRBD1
V gene: TRBV3-1/TRBV3-2
CDR3 protein: CASSLLPPGTGARGGTEAFF
CDR3 DNA: TGTGCCAGCAGCCTCCTCCCACCCGGGACAGGGGCGAGGGGGGGCACTGAAGCTTTCTTT

clone size: many
J gene: TRBJ2-3
D gene: TRBD2
V gene: TRBV6-4
CDR3 protein: CASSEAGGPTDTQYF
CDR3 DNA: TGTGCCAGCAGTGAAGCGGGGGGGCCCACAGATACGCAGTATTTT

clone size: -
J gene: TRBJ1-2
D gene: -
V gene: TRBV9
CDR3 protein: CASSVRDSEGYTF
CDR3 DNA: TGTGCCAGCAGCGTCCGAGACAGTGAAGGCTACACCTTC

clone size: -
J gene: TRBJ1-5
D gene: TRBD1
V gene: TRBV4-2
CDR3 protein: CASSQGAGGGFYDQPQHF
CDR3 DNA: TGTGCCAGCAGCCAAGGGGCAGGGGGGGGGTTCTACGATCAGCCCCAGCATTTT

clone size: few
J gene: TRBJ1-1
D gene: -
V gene: TRBV27
CDR3 protein: CASSLSLGPETEAFF
CDR3 DNA: TGTGCCAGCAGTTTATCGTTGGGCCCCGAGACTGAAGCTTTCTTT

clone size: -
J gene: TRBJ1-1
D gene: -
V gene: TRBV10-3
CDR3 protein: CAISAVAGRSITEAFF
CDR3 DNA: TGTGCCATCAGTGCGGTAGCAGGAAGGTCGATCACTGAAGCTTTCTTT

clone size: -
J gene: TRBJ2-1
D gene: -
V gene: TRBV9
CDR3 protein: CASSVAGFGEQFF
CDR3 DNA: TGTGCCAGCAGCGTAGCAGGGTTCGGTGAGCAGTTCTTC

clone size: -
J gene: TRBJ2-5
D gene: -
V gene: TRBV5-6
CDR3 protein: CASSLGNQETQYF
CDR3 DNA: TGTGCCAGCAGCTTGGGCAACCAAGAGACCCAGTACTTC

clone size: -
J gene: TRBJ2-4
D gene: TRBD1
V gene: TRBV7-2
CDR3 protein: CASSRGQGKNIQYF
CDR3 DNA: TGTGCCAGCAGCCGGGGACAGGGGAAAAACATTCAGTACTTC

clone size: -
J gene: TRBJ2-5
D gene: -
V gene: TRBV19
CDR3 protein: CASSMGWGTQYF
CDR3 DNA: TGTGCCAGTAGTATGGGGTGGGGGACCCAGTACTTC

clone size: -
J gene: TRBJ1-1
D gene: -
V gene: TRBV25-1
CDR3 protein: CASSGWTPTEAFF
CDR3 DNA: TGTGCCAGCAGTGGATGGACTCCCACTGAAGCTTTCTTT

clone size: medium-sized
J gene: TRBJ2-2
D gene: -
V gene: TRBV24-1
CDR3 protein: CATGTGEDTGELFF
CDR3 DNA: TGTGCCACCGGGACCGGTGAGGACACCGGGGAGCTGTTTTTT

clone size: -
J gene: TRBJ1-6
D gene: -
V gene: TRBV7-9
CDR3 protein: CASRPPRGGVSPLHF
CDR3 DNA: TGTGCCAGCAGACCCCCGCGGGGGGGCGTTTCACCCCTCCACTTT

clone size: -
J gene: TRBJ2-2
D gene: -
V gene: TRBV19
CDR3 protein: CASSIDHSGELFF
CDR3 DNA: TGTGCCAGTAGTATAGACCATTCCGGGGAGCTGTTTTTT

clone size: -
J gene: TRBJ1-6
D gene: -
V gene: TRBV4-3
CDR3 protein: CASSQNTGFNSPLHF
CDR3 DNA: TGCGCCAGCAGCCAAAATACAGGGTTTAATTCACCCCTCCACTTT

clone size: -
J gene: TRBJ1-6
D gene: -
V gene: TRBV30
CDR3 protein: CAWDLGGFNSPLHF
CDR3 DNA: TGTGCCTGGGATCTCGGAGGGTTTAATTCACCCCTCCACTTT

clone size: -
J gene: TRBJ1-2
D gene: -
V gene: TRBV10-2
CDR3 protein: CASSEPLYGYTF
CDR3 DNA: TGCGCCAGCAGTGAGCCCCTCTATGGCTACACCTTC

clone size: -
J gene: TRBJ2-2
D gene: -
V gene: TRBV7-2
CDR3 protein: CASSLAGAPTGELFF
CDR3 DNA: TGTGCCAGCAGCTTAGCGGGTGCCCCGACCGGGGAGCTGTTTTTT

clone size: -
J gene: TRBJ1-3
D gene: -
V gene: TRBV6-6
CDR3 protein: CASSYNWGSGNTIYF
CDR3 DNA: TGTGCCAGCAGTTACAACTGGGGCTCTGGAAACACCATATATTTT

clone size: -
J gene: TRBJ1-5
D gene: -
V gene: TRBV9
CDR3 protein: CASSGIGGYNQPQHF
CDR3 DNA: TGTGCCAGCAGCGGCATTGGGGGGTACAATCAGCCCCAGCATTTT

clone size: once
J gene: TRBJ1-6
D gene: -
V gene: TRBV18
CDR3 protein: CASSHLDSSGDSPLHF
CDR3 DNA: TGTGCCAGCTCACACCTCGACAGCAGTGGGGATTCACCCCTCCACTTT

clone size: -
J gene: TRBJ2-3
D gene: -
V gene: TRBV4-1
CDR3 protein: CASSEQPRPGLDTQYF
CDR3 DNA: TGCGCCAGCAGCGAGCAGCCCCGGCCAGGGCTCGATACGCAGTATTTT

clone size: -
J gene: TRBJ2-3
D gene: -
V gene: TRBV5-1
CDR3 protein: CASSLRDTQYF
CDR3 DNA: TGCGCCAGCAGCTTGAGGGATACGCAGTATTTT

clone size: -
J gene: TRBJ2-7
D gene: TRBD2
V gene: TRBV19
CDR3 protein: CASSLTSGGIFPYEQYF
CDR3 DNA: TGTGCCAGTAGTCTTACTAGCGGGGGAATTTTCCCCTACGAGCAGTACTTC

clone size: -
J gene: TRBJ2-7
D gene: -
V gene: TRBV5-4
CDR3 protein: CASSLRGGGTYEQYF
CDR3 DNA: TGTGCCAGCTCCCTCAGGGGGGGAGGAACCTACGAGCAGTACTTC

clone size: -
J gene: TRBJ2-7
D gene: TRBD2
V gene: TRBV6-2/TRBV6-3
CDR3 protein: CASTPGLAGANSYEQYF
CDR3 DNA: TGTGCCAGCACCCCAGGACTAGCGGGGGCCAACTCCTACGAGCAGTACTTC

clone size: -
J gene: TRBJ2-6
D gene: -
V gene: TRBV6-5
CDR3 protein: CASSYDGANVLTF
CDR3 DNA: TGTGCCAGCAGTTACGATGGGGCCAACGTCCTGACTTTC

clone size: -
J gene: TRBJ1-2
D gene: -
V gene: TRBV5-8
CDR3 protein: CASSFGEGYGYTF
CDR3 DNA: TGTGCCAGCAGCTTCGGGGAAGGCTATGGCTACACCTTC

clone size: -
J gene: TRBJ2-3
D gene: -
V gene: TRBV4-2
CDR3 protein: CASSLRQNGGGADTQYF
CDR3 DNA: TGTGCCAGCAGTCTACGTCAGAACGGGGGCGGGGCAGATACGCAGTATTTT

clone size: -
J gene: TRBJ2-7
D gene: -
V gene: TRBV19
CDR3 protein: CASSTSRRDEQYF
CDR3 DNA: TGTGCCAGTAGTACCAGTCGGAGGGACGAGCAGTACTTC

clone size: -
J gene: TRBJ1-2
D gene: -
V gene: TRBV24-1
CDR3 protein: CATSRGVPDYGYTF
CDR3 DNA: TGTGCCACCAGTAGGGGGGTCCCTGACTATGGCTACACCTTC

clone size: -
J gene: TRBJ1-1
D gene: -
V gene: TRBV19
CDR3 protein: CASSIDRPTAEAFF
CDR3 DNA: TGTGCCAGTAGTATAGACAGGCCCACCGCTGAAGCTTTCTTT

clone size: -
J gene: TRBJ2-3
D gene: TRBD2
V gene: TRBV24-1
CDR3 protein: CATSDSGGRVSSTDTQYF
CDR3 DNA: TGTGCCACCAGTGATTCGGGGGGACGGGTGTCTAGCACAGATACGCAGTATTTT

clone size: once
J gene: TRBJ2-1
D gene: -
V gene: TRBV4-1
CDR3 protein: CASSQVIRGAAGYNEQFF
CDR3 DNA: TGCGCCAGCAGCCAAGTAATTCGCGGGGCCGCGGGCTACAATGAGCAGTTCTTC